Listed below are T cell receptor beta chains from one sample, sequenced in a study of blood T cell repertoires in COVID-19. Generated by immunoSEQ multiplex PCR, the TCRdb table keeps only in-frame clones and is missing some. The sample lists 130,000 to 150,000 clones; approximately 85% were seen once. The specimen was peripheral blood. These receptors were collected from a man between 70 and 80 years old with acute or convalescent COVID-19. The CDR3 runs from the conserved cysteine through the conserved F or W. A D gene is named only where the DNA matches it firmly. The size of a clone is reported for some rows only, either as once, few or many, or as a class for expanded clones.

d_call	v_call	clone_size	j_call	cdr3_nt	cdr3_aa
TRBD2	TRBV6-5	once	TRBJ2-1	TGTGCCAGCAGTTACTACACTAGCGGGAGGGGTGAGCAGTTCTTC	CASSYYTSGRGEQFF
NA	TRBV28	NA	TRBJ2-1	TGTGCCAGCAGTTTAGATTCGGTTCGCGATGAGCAGTTCTTC	CASSLDSVRDEQFF
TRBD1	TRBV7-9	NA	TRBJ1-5	TGTGCCAGCGCATATGACAGGGGGTATCAGCCCCAGCATTTT	CASAYDRGYQPQHF
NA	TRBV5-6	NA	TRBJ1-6	TGTGCCAGCAGCTTGGAGAGAGGAAATAATTCACCCCTCCACTTT	CASSLERGNNSPLHF
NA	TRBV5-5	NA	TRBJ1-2	TGTGCCTACTCCCCACGGGAGGGCAGGATTAACTATGGCTACACCTTC	CAYSPREGRINYGYTF
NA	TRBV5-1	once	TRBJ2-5	TGCGCCAGCTGTTTGACTTTCAAAGAGACCCAGTACTTC	CASCLTFKETQYF
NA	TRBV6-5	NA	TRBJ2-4	TGTGCCAGCAGTTTGCAGAATAAAAACATTCAGTACTTC	CASSLQNKNIQYF
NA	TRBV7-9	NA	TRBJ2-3	TGTGCCAGCGGGCAGGGCGACGGGCGCACAGATACGCAGTATTTT	CASGQGDGRTDTQYF
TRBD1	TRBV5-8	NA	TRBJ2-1	TGTGCCAGCAGCTTACCGGGACAGGGCCCCTACAATGAGCAGTTCTTC	CASSLPGQGPYNEQFF
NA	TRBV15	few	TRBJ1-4	TGTGCCACCAGCAGAAGTACTGCAACTAATGAAAAACTGTTTTTT	CATSRSTATNEKLFF
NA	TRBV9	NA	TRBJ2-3	TGTGCCAGCAGCGTAGTGGGAGTCGATACGCAGTATTTT	CASSVVGVDTQYF
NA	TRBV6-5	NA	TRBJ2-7	TGTGCCAGCAGATACGGACAGGGCGGGAGCGAGCAGTACTTC	CASRYGQGGSEQYF
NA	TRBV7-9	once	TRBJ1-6	TGTGCCAGCAGCCTGATAGGGAGCCTGGCTTCACCCCTCCACTTT	CASSLIGSLASPLHF
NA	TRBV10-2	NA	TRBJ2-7	TGCGCCAGCACTAGACAGGCAGTTAGCTCCTACGAGCAGTACTTC	CASTRQAVSSYEQYF
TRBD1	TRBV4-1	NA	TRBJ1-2	TGCGCCAGCAGCCAAGTCGGGGGACAGGGGGCTCGGGGCTACACCTTC	CASSQVGGQGARGYTF
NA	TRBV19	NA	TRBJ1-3	TGTGCCAGTACTCAACAGATCTCTGGAAACACCATATATTTT	CASTQQISGNTIYF
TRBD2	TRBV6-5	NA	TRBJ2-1	TGTGCCAGCAGCCTATCGGGGGGGAAATACAATGAGCAGTTCTTC	CASSLSGGKYNEQFF
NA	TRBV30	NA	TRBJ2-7	TGTGCCTGGAGTACGGGGGTCTACGAGCAGTACTTC	CAWSTGVYEQYF
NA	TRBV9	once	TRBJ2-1	TGTGCCAGCAGCCCCCGACAGAGCTCCTACAATGAGCAGTTCTTC	CASSPRQSSYNEQFF
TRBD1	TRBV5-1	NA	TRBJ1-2	TGCGCCAGCAGCGAGGGACAGGCTAACTATGGCTACACCTTC	CASSEGQANYGYTF
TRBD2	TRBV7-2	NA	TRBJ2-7	TGTGCCAGCAGCACTCGACTAGCGGGGGGTTCCGAGCAGTACTTC	CASSTRLAGGSEQYF
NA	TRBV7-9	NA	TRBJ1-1	TGTGCCAGCAGCCCCGACACTGAAGCTTTCTTT	CASSPDTEAFF
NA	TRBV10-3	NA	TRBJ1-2	TGTGCCATCAGTGGTAGTCAAGATGCGGACTGGGGAGGAGGCTATGGCTACACCTTC	CAISGSQDADWGGGYGYTF